This entry features one T cell receptor beta chain sequence. The data were obtained in a study of blood T cell repertoires in COVID-19. Across the whole study: Specimens from acute and convalescent COVID-19 originated in the United States, Italy and Spain.

Data came from immunoSEQ multiplex PCR; TCRdb stores just in-frame clones and leaves some out. The table has 250,000 to 300,000 clones, 85% to 90% seen once. Germline CDR1 is SGHNT and CDR2 is YYREEE (reference sequence). After removal of 4 bases from V and 0 bases from J, the junction contained 8 bases not matched to a gene. The CDR3 runs 16 residues. This sequence originates from a woman aged 25 to 39 with COVID-19, enrolled during active disease. What was sequenced was peripheral blood. The chain is built from TRBV5-4 and TRBJ2-7; TRBD1 matches at 9 bases. The CDR3 DNA follows: TGTGCCAGCAGCCCACTACAGGGGGCCCACTCCTACGAGCAGTACTTC. The encoded protein is CASSPLQGAHSYEQYF.